This is a list of T cell receptor beta chains from one sample in a study of cytomegalovirus exposure and HLA in healthy donors. Method: immunoSEQ multiplex PCR; TCRdb's copy keeps in-frame clones and lacks some. This sample has 160,000 or so clones, with around four fifths found just once. Material: PBMCs. The source of these receptors is a male donor in good health and CMV-seronegative. The CDR3 runs from the conserved cysteine through the conserved F or W. Each record gives: V gene, J gene, D gene, clone size, CDR3 DNA, CDR3 protein. The D gene is left open where the match is weak. Clone size is shown for a subset of rows, as once, few, many or a class of expanded clone.

>TRBV5-1|TRBJ1-4|.|.
TGCGCCAGCAGCTTACAGGGATTCACTAATGAAAAACTGTTTTTT
CASSLQGFTNEKLFF
>TRBV18|TRBJ2-1|.|.
TGTGCCAGCTCACCAGCGGACAGAATCTCCTACAATGAGCAGTTCTTC
CASSPADRISYNEQFF
>TRBV10-3|TRBJ1-2|TRBD1|few
TGTGCCATCAGTGATGGACAGGGGGCTGGGGGCTACACCTTC
CAISDGQGAGGYTF
>TRBV5-1|TRBJ2-1|.|.
TGCGCCAGCAGCCCGGGGTACAATGAGCAGTTCTTC
CASSPGYNEQFF
>TRBV5-1|TRBJ1-1|.|once
TGCGCCAGCAGCTTGGGAGGCCTGAACACTGAAGCTTTCTTT
CASSLGGLNTEAFF
>TRBV27|TRBJ1-2|TRBD1|.
TGTGCCAGCAGTTTCTTCCCGGACAGGGGGCTTTATGGCTACACCTTC
CASSFFPDRGLYGYTF
>TRBV19|TRBJ2-2|.|.
TGTGCCAGTTCTCCGGGTTTCATCGGGACCGGGGAGCTGTTTTTT
CASSPGFIGTGELFF
>TRBV30|TRBJ2-2|.|.
TGTGCCTGGAGTGAGGCGGTCCTACGCTCCGGGGAGCTGTTTTTT
CAWSEAVLRSGELFF
>TRBV19|TRBJ1-2|TRBD1|.
TGTGCCAGTAGTAGGACAGGGCTTGGCTACACCTTC
CASSRTGLGYTF
>TRBV5-1|TRBJ2-2|.|once
TGCGCCAGCAGCTTGGTGGAGGGGAGAGCCGGGGAGCTGTTTTTT
CASSLVEGRAGELFF
>TRBV12-2|TRBJ2-5|.|.
TGTGCTCTATCGATGAGGCCTAGCGGGAGGGAGACCCAGTACTTC
CALSMRPSGRETQYF
>TRBV6-5|TRBJ2-1|.|.
TGTGCCAGCAGACTACAATTGTTCTCCTACAATGAGCAGTTCTTC
CASRLQLFSYNEQFF
>TRBV7-2|TRBJ2-1|TRBD2|.
TGTGCCAGCAGCCTCCTTAGCGGGAGGTTCGGGGGGTGGATGTATGAGCAGTTCTTC
CASSLLSGRFGGWMYEQFF
>TRBV2|TRBJ2-5|TRBD2|.
TGTGCCAGCAGTGACGGGGGAGGGGAGACCCAGTACTTC
CASSDGGGETQYF
>TRBV6-6|TRBJ1-1|.|.
TGTGCCAGCAGATCCGGACAGAGCACTGAAGCTTTCTTT
CASRSGQSTEAFF
>TRBV28|TRBJ2-7|TRBD1|.
TGTGCCAGCAGTTTATATCGACAGGGGCGCTACGAGCAGTACTTC
CASSLYRQGRYEQYF
>TRBV6-5|TRBJ2-7|.|.
TGTGCCAGCAGTGCCCAACAGGGTCTTGAGCAGTACTTC
CASSAQQGLEQYF
>TRBV6-1|TRBJ1-2|.|.
TGTGCCAGCAGTGAAGAGGGGCACAGGGCAGGGACTAGTGGCTACACCTTC
CASSEEGHRAGTSGYTF
>TRBV30|TRBJ2-2|TRBD1|.
TGTGCCTGGAGCCAACCGGACAGGGCCGGGGAGCTGTTTTTT
CAWSQPDRAGELFF
>TRBV5-1|TRBJ2-1|TRBD2|.
TGCGCCAGCAGCTTGTTGCCTAGCGGGGGGGACAATGAGCAGTTCTTC
CASSLLPSGGDNEQFF
>TRBV6-6|TRBJ2-5|TRBD1|.
TGTGCCAGCAGACCCGGACAGGGATTGTCGACCCAGTACTTC
CASRPGQGLSTQYF
>TRBV27|TRBJ2-1|TRBD2|.
TGTGCCAGCAGTTTAAAGGTCTCCAGCGGGAGGGCCAATGAGCAGTTCTTC
CASSLKVSSGRANEQFF
>TRBV4-1|TRBJ2-7|TRBD1|.
TGCGCCAGCAGCCAAGATCCGGGCAGGGGGCCCTACGAGCAGTACTTC
CASSQDPGRGPYEQYF
>TRBV18|TRBJ2-7|.|.
TGTGCCAGCTCGTACGCTCGACAGGTAACCTACGAGCAGTACTTC
CASSYARQVTYEQYF
>TRBV20-1|TRBJ2-2|.|.
TGCAGTGTTGTGGACACAGGGGAGCTGTTTTTT
CSVVDTGELFF
>TRBV6-1|TRBJ2-3|.|.
TGTGCCAGCAGTGAAGAGGGGGTTGGAACAGATACGCAGTATTTT
CASSEEGVGTDTQYF
>TRBV6-5|TRBJ2-7|.|.
TGTGCCAGCAGCCACACCGGGTCCTCCTACGAGCAGTACTTC
CASSHTGSSYEQYF
>TRBV5-5|TRBJ1-5|.|few
TGTGCCAGCAGCTCGACAGGACTTAATCAGCCCCAGCATTTT
CASSSTGLNQPQHF